This is a list of T cell receptor beta chains from one sample in a study of shared clonotypes between healthy human individuals. Sequenced by immunoSEQ multiplex PCR; TCRdb stores in-frame clones only, minus some. The data contain 850,000 to 1,100,000 clones, about 72% of them singletons. The specimen sequenced was memory CD4+ T cells from PBMCs. The receptors stem from a man aged 18 to 30 in good health. Some clones in this sample may be carry-over from other donors' samples. Both conserved end residues are part of each CDR3. A D gene is named only where the DNA matches it firmly. Expanded clones are given a class, and other clones once, few, many or no size at all.

length: 12; J: TRBJ2-5; size: .; V: TRBV7-2; D: .; DNA: TGTGCCAGCAGCCTAAGTAGGGAGACCCAGTACTTC; CDR3: CASSLSRETQYF
length: 16; J: TRBJ2-3; size: .; V: TRBV19; D: TRBD2; DNA: TGTGCCAGTAGCACAGACGGACTAGCGTTCCCAGATACGCAGTATTTT; CDR3: CASSTDGLAFPDTQYF
length: 14; J: TRBJ1-1; size: .; V: TRBV5-1; D: .; DNA: TGCGCCAGCAGCACGGGAGTCGGTCTTTCTGAAGCTTTCTTT; CDR3: CASSTGVGLSEAFF
length: 14; J: TRBJ1-2; size: few; V: TRBV7-2; D: .; DNA: TGTGCCAGCAGCTACCCGGGACTCCACTATGGCTACACCTTC; CDR3: CASSYPGLHYGYTF
length: 16; J: TRBJ2-7; size: .; V: TRBV5-1; D: TRBD2; DNA: TGCGCCAGCAGCTGGGGACTAGCCGAAACCACTTACGAGCAGTACTTC; CDR3: CASSWGLAETTYEQYF
length: 16; J: TRBJ2-7; size: .; V: TRBV11-2; D: .; DNA: TGTGCCAGCAGCTTAATTGGTCAAAATCGCGGCTACGAGCAGTACTTC; CDR3: CASSLIGQNRGYEQYF
length: 14; J: TRBJ1-2; size: .; V: TRBV5-6; D: .; DNA: TGTGCCAGCAGCTCCGATACTACAATAGGTGGCTACACCTTC; CDR3: CASSSDTTIGGYTF
length: 14; J: TRBJ1-4; size: .; V: TRBV6-6; D: .; DNA: TGTGCCAGCAGTTACTTGGGAACTAATGAAAAACTGTTTTTT; CDR3: CASSYLGTNEKLFF
length: 16; J: TRBJ2-1; size: .; V: TRBV7-2; D: TRBD2; DNA: TGTGCCAGCAGCTTAGTCCGGGCGGGAGGGTACAATGAGCAGTTCTTC; CDR3: CASSLVRAGGYNEQFF
length: 17; J: TRBJ2-2; size: .; V: TRBV7-3; D: TRBD2; DNA: TGTGCCAGCAGCTTATCTTTTGCGGGAGGAGTCACCGGGGAGCTGTTTTTT; CDR3: CASSLSFAGGVTGELFF
length: 18; J: TRBJ2-7; size: .; V: TRBV2; D: TRBD2; DNA: TGTGCCAGCAGTGATACTAGCGGGAGGGCCGGGTGGTCCTACGAGCAGTACTTC; CDR3: CASSDTSGRAGWSYEQYF
length: 17; J: TRBJ2-1; size: .; V: TRBV15; D: TRBD2; DNA: TGTGCCACCAGCGTGCGACTAGCGGGAGGGGACTACAATGAGCAGTTCTTC; CDR3: CATSVRLAGGDYNEQFF
length: 15; J: TRBJ2-2; size: .; V: TRBV6-5; D: .; DNA: TGTGCCAGCAGCATGACAGGATCGAACACCGGGGAGCTGTTTTTT; CDR3: CASSMTGSNTGELFF
length: 15; J: TRBJ1-5; size: .; V: TRBV19; D: .; DNA: TGTGCCAGTAGTGTTGAGACGAATACTGGTCAGCCCCAGCATTTT; CDR3: CASSVETNTGQPQHF
length: 12; J: TRBJ1-2; size: .; V: TRBV21-1; D: .; DNA: TGTGCCAACAAGGGCAGGAACTATGGCTACACCTTC; CDR3: CANKGRNYGYTF
length: 14; J: TRBJ1-2; size: .; V: TRBV19; D: .; DNA: TGTGCCAGCGGCGGGCGGAATCCTAACTATGGCTACACCTTC; CDR3: CASGGRNPNYGYTF
length: 12; J: TRBJ1-4; size: .; V: TRBV28; D: .; DNA: TGTGCCAGCAACAGCGTAGGGGAAAAACTGTTTTTT; CDR3: CASNSVGEKLFF
length: 15; J: TRBJ2-1; size: few; V: TRBV19; D: TRBD2; DNA: TGTGCCAGTAGTCCCACCGGGAGGGCGGGGAATGAGCAGTTCTTC; CDR3: CASSPTGRAGNEQFF
length: 15; J: TRBJ2-7; size: .; V: TRBV7-9; D: .; DNA: TGTGCCAGCAGCTTAGGAACGGGGGTCTACGACGAGCAGTACTTC; CDR3: CASSLGTGVYDEQYF
length: 13; J: TRBJ1-5; size: .; V: TRBV7-3; D: .; DNA: TGTGCCAGCAGCTTGGGGGCGGATCAGCCCCAGCATTTT; CDR3: CASSLGADQPQHF
length: 13; J: TRBJ2-4; size: .; V: TRBV6-6; D: TRBD1; DNA: TGTGCCAGCAAACAGGGGGACAAAAACATTCAGTACTTC; CDR3: CASKQGDKNIQYF
length: 14; J: TRBJ1-3; size: .; V: TRBV11-2; D: .; DNA: TGTGCCAGCAGCACGACAAGCTCTGGAAACACCATATATTTT; CDR3: CASSTTSSGNTIYF
length: 15; J: TRBJ2-1; size: .; V: TRBV19; D: .; DNA: TGTGCCAGTAGTATACTAGCGACCTCCTACAATGAGCAGTTCTTC; CDR3: CASSILATSYNEQFF
length: 13; J: TRBJ2-7; size: .; V: TRBV29-1; D: .; DNA: TGCAGCGCCCGGTGGGGGGACTCCTACGAGCAGTACTTC; CDR3: CSARWGDSYEQYF
length: 14; J: TRBJ1-1; size: few; V: TRBV7-2; D: .; DNA: TGTGCCAGCAGTTTAGGACTCTCGGGGACTGAAGCTTTCTTT; CDR3: CASSLGLSGTEAFF
length: 15; J: TRBJ1-5; size: .; V: TRBV19; D: .; DNA: TGTGCCAGTACCGACGACGCGAGAAGCAATCAGCCCCAGCATTTT; CDR3: CASTDDARSNQPQHF
length: 14; J: TRBJ2-3; size: .; V: TRBV9; D: .; DNA: TGTGCCACAGCCATGGGCGGGACCACAGATACGCAGTATTTT; CDR3: CATAMGGTTDTQYF
length: 15; J: TRBJ2-2; size: .; V: TRBV18; D: .; DNA: TGTGCCAGCTCACCAGGGTTGCTTAACACCGGGGAGCTGTTTTTT; CDR3: CASSPGLLNTGELFF
length: 15; J: TRBJ1-5; size: .; V: TRBV10-3; D: .; DNA: TGTGCCATCAGTGTCGGCGGCCCTAGCAATCAGCCCCAGCATTTT; CDR3: CAISVGGPSNQPQHF
length: 15; J: TRBJ2-5; size: .; V: TRBV5-1; D: .; DNA: TGCGCCAGCAGCTCCCCCCGGGCGGGGCCAGAGACCCAGTACTTC; CDR3: CASSSPRAGPETQYF
length: 14; J: TRBJ2-7; size: .; V: TRBV19; D: TRBD1; DNA: TGTGCCAGTAGTATCCGGGGACAGACCTACGAGCAGTACTTC; CDR3: CASSIRGQTYEQYF
length: 16; J: TRBJ2-1; size: .; V: TRBV9; D: .; DNA: TGTGCCAGCAGCGCCTTTTCCGGACGTTCCTACAATGAGCAGTTCTTC; CDR3: CASSAFSGRSYNEQFF
length: 15; J: TRBJ2-7; size: .; V: TRBV13; D: TRBD1; DNA: TGTGCCAGCAGATGCGAACCGGGACAGGTGTACGAGCAGTACTTC; CDR3: CASRCEPGQVYEQYF
length: 16; J: TRBJ2-1; size: .; V: TRBV5-1; D: .; DNA: TGCGCCAGCAGCTTGGAGGGGGGCGCACCCTACAATGAGCAGTTCTTC; CDR3: CASSLEGGAPYNEQFF
length: 15; J: TRBJ1-5; size: .; V: TRBV6-6; D: TRBD1; DNA: TGTGCCAGCAGTTACTCGCAGGGGGGAAAGCAGCCCCAGCATTTT; CDR3: CASSYSQGGKQPQHF
length: 14; J: TRBJ2-3; size: .; V: TRBV19; D: .; DNA: TGTGCCAGTAGTATCAGGCCTTTGGCAGATACGCAGTATTTT; CDR3: CASSIRPLADTQYF
length: 14; J: TRBJ1-2; size: few; V: TRBV2; D: TRBD1; DNA: TGTGCCAGCACCCCAGGGGGCGCAGGCTATGGCTACACCTTC; CDR3: CASTPGGAGYGYTF
length: 12; J: TRBJ2-7; size: once; V: TRBV5-6; D: TRBD2; DNA: TGTGCCAGCAGCCGACTAGCGCGGGAGCAGTACTTC; CDR3: CASSRLAREQYF
length: 14; J: TRBJ2-3; size: .; V: TRBV30; D: .; DNA: TGTGCCTGGAGTCGGGGCGGGAGCACAGATACGCAGTATTTT; CDR3: CAWSRGGSTDTQYF
length: 14; J: TRBJ1-1; size: few; V: TRBV2; D: .; DNA: TGTGCCAGCAGTACTCGGAGGTCGAACACTGAAGCTTTCTTT; CDR3: CASSTRRSNTEAFF
length: 14; J: TRBJ1-1; size: .; V: TRBV5-1; D: TRBD1; DNA: TGCGCCAGCAGCTCCGGACAGGGTATCGCTGAAGCTTTCTTT; CDR3: CASSSGQGIAEAFF
length: 14; J: TRBJ1-4; size: .; V: TRBV7-9; D: .; DNA: TGTGCCAGCAGTCGACGGGCGTCGAATGAAAAACTGTTTTTT; CDR3: CASSRRASNEKLFF
length: 16; J: TRBJ1-2; size: .; V: TRBV1; D: .; DNA: TGCACCAGCAGCCCCCGCAACAGGGGGCCTCGCTATGGCTACACCTTC; CDR3: CTSSPRNRGPRYGYTF
length: 13; J: TRBJ2-1; size: .; V: TRBV29-1; D: .; DNA: TGCAGCGTTGGGATTTTCTCCTACAATGAGCAGTTCTTC; CDR3: CSVGIFSYNEQFF
length: 14; J: TRBJ1-1; size: few; V: TRBV11-2; D: .; DNA: TGTGCCAGCACCCCGGCGACCCGGCCCCCTGAAGCTTTCTTT; CDR3: CASTPATRPPEAFF
length: 13; J: TRBJ1-1; size: .; V: TRBV5-1; D: .; DNA: TGCGCCAGCAGCTTGTTGGCCGACGGTGAAGCTTTCTTT; CDR3: CASSLLADGEAFF
length: 17; J: TRBJ1-5; size: .; V: TRBV28; D: .; DNA: TGTGCCAGCAGTTTATGGGGATCGGGGAATAGCAATCAGCCCCAGCATTTT; CDR3: CASSLWGSGNSNQPQHF
length: 14; J: TRBJ1-1; size: .; V: TRBV7-9; D: .; DNA: TGTGCCAGCAGCTCCCGCGATGAGGATGGTGAAGCTTTCTTT; CDR3: CASSSRDEDGEAFF
length: 15; J: TRBJ2-7; size: few; V: TRBV5-1; D: .; DNA: TGCGCCAGCAGCTTGTCGGCAGCGACCTCCTACGAGCAGTACTTC; CDR3: CASSLSAATSYEQYF
length: 17; J: TRBJ2-1; size: .; V: TRBV27; D: .; DNA: TGTGCCAGCAGTTTAAGGGTAGGGGGGAGCTCCTACAATGAGCAGTTCTTC; CDR3: CASSLRVGGSSYNEQFF
length: 18; J: TRBJ2-5; size: .; V: TRBV7-6; D: TRBD2; DNA: TGTGCCAGCAGCTTAGCGACGACTAGCGGGAGAAGGATTGGGACCCAGTACTTC; CDR3: CASSLATTSGRRIGTQYF
length: 10; J: TRBJ2-1; size: few; V: TRBV20-1; D: .; DNA: TGCAGTGCTAAGGTTGATGAGCAGTTCTTC; CDR3: CSAKVDEQFF
length: 14; J: TRBJ2-7; size: .; V: TRBV28; D: .; DNA: TGTGCCAGCAGTCGGGGACGGGGGCCCAACGAGCAGTACTTC; CDR3: CASSRGRGPNEQYF
length: 15; J: TRBJ1-4; size: .; V: TRBV25-1; D: TRBD1; DNA: TGTGCCAGCAGTGCACGGACAGGGCCATATGAAAAACTGTTTTTT; CDR3: CASSARTGPYEKLFF
length: 15; J: TRBJ2-4; size: .; V: TRBV18; D: .; DNA: TGTGCCAGCTCACCGGGGTCGACGGCCAAAAACATTCAGTACTTC; CDR3: CASSPGSTAKNIQYF
length: 12; J: TRBJ2-7; size: .; V: TRBV5-1; D: .; DNA: TGCGCCAGCAGCCGGGTTAGAGACGAGCAGTACTTC; CDR3: CASSRVRDEQYF
length: 14; J: TRBJ2-1; size: .; V: TRBV7-2; D: .; DNA: TGTGCCAGCAGAGATCCTGGCTCCTACAATGAGCAGTTCTTC; CDR3: CASRDPGSYNEQFF
length: 14; J: TRBJ1-5; size: .; V: TRBV28; D: .; DNA: TGTGCCAGCAGACTTTCGGGGGAGGGGCGGCCCCAGCATTTT; CDR3: CASRLSGEGRPQHF
length: 15; J: TRBJ2-7; size: .; V: TRBV28; D: .; DNA: TGTGCCAGCAGCCTACAAGGGCCGCCTGCCTACGAGCAGTACTTC; CDR3: CASSLQGPPAYEQYF